The 5 T cell receptor beta chains listed next were all sequenced from one sample in a study of T-cell reconstitution after alpha-beta-depleted transplantation in children. For TCRbeta, the library was prepared with unique molecular identifiers. TCRdb independently ran MiXCR on the PCR reads; one entry per CDR3 protein. The data hold hundreds of thousands of distinct CDR3 sequences, with about an eighth observed a single time. The source material was PBMCs, sampled from the stem cell graft. The receptors here all came from a human donor who donated a stem cell graft to a child with Fanconi anemia.

This clonotype was observed a few times. This chain links TRBV13 with TRBJ1-3; D call uncertain. The CDR3 has 14 residues. Trimming removed 0 bases at V and 2 bases at J, with 5 bases between. Germline assignment: CDR1 PRHDT and CDR2 FYEKMQ (reference sequence). DNA for the CDR3: TGTGCCAGCAGCTTAGGAACACCTGGAAACACCATATATTTT. This gives the protein CASSLGTPGNTIYF.

Note on this clonotype: Just one base apart from a much larger clone, this may be a read error. This chain uses TRBV11-1 with TRBJ2-6; a weak D match, TRBD1 (6 bases). V dropped 1 base and J dropped 2 bases, with 15 bases sitting between them. There are 18 residues in the CDR3. From germline, CDR1 is SGHAT and CDR2 FQDESV (reference sequence). The CDR3 DNA sequence: TGTGCCAGCAGCTTAGTCCTTACGTACAGGGCTGGGGCCAACGTCCTGACTTTC. The encoded protein is CASSLVLTYRAGANVLTF.

This chain uses TRBV27 with TRBJ2-7; D gene uncertain. CDR1 is MNHEY, CDR2 SMNVEV, per germline (reference sequence). With 7 bases removed from V and 4 bases from J, the gap between germline ends came to 14 bases. The CDR3 runs to 13 residues. The CDR3 nucleotides are TGTGCCAGCACCCACTCTTTAGGATACGAGCAGTACTTC. This encodes CASTHSLGYEQYF.

Details on this clonotype: This may come from a read error, since a much larger clone is one base off. The gene calls are TRBV4-2 and TRBJ1-2, with D uncertain. This CDR3 region has 14 residues. The germline gives CDR1 LGHNA, CDR2 YNFKEQ. The CDR3 DNA follows: TGTCCCAGCAGCCAAGATTCGGACGGCTATGGCTACACCTTC. Translated: CPSSQDSDGYGYTF.

This clonotype occurred a few times. The gene calls are TRBV28 and TRBJ1-5; D is undetermined. Trimming removed 5 bases at V and 3 bases at J, with 14 bases between. Germline CDR1 and CDR2: MDHEN and SYDVKM. The CDR3 is made up of 15 amino acids. CDR3 bases: TGTGCCAGCAGTGCTCCCAACAAACCCAATCAGCCCCAGCATTTT. Amino acids: CASSAPNKPNQPQHF. Full variable domain (outside the CDR3, taken from reference TRBV28 and TRBJ1-5): DVKVTQSSRYLVKRTGEKVFLECVQDMDHENMFWYRQDPGLGLRLIYFSYDVKMKEKGDIPEGYSVSREKKERFSLILESASTNQTSMYLCASSAPNKPNQPQHFGDGTRLSIL.